These 20 T cell receptor beta chains originate from one sample sequenced in a study of cytomegalovirus exposure and HLA in healthy donors. Amplification used 60 Vbeta primers and 13 Jbeta primers. Repertoires were generated with immunoSEQ multiplex PCR, while TCRdb's copy carries only in-frame clones and drops some. This table has about 130,000 clones, roughly three quarters appearing once. The specimen sequenced was PBMCs. These receptors were obtained from a man aged 30 to 45 in good health and CMV-seronegative.

The chain joins TRBV9 to TRBJ1-1; no definite D call. V was trimmed by 5 bases and J by 9 bases, leaving 14 bases between them. Looked up from germline, CDR1 is SGDLS and CDR2 is YYNGEE. The CDR3 is 12 residues long. In DNA form, the CDR3 reads TGTGCCAGCAGGGACCTCCGGGGTCAAGCTTTCTTT. Translation: CASRDLRGQAFF.

V usage is TRBV5-1 and J usage is TRBJ1-1; the match to TRBD1 covers 7 bases. The V gene end was trimmed by 2 bases and the J gene end by 1 base; junction bases not matched to a gene: 2. The CDR3 loop spans 14 amino acids. Looked up from germline, CDR1 is SGHRS and CDR2 is YFSETQ. The DNA for the CDR3 is TGCGCCAGCAGCTTACCAGGGGGGAACACTGAAGCTTTCTTT. It yields the protein CASSLPGGNTEAFF.

This clone has just a few counts. The DNA of the CDR3 is TGTGCCAGCAGCTTCAGGGGGGACTATGGCTACACCTTC. This sequence encodes CASSFRGDYGYTF. The V and J genes are TRBV5-5 and TRBJ1-2; 7 bases align to TRBD1. The CDR3 runs 13 residues. J gave up 3 bases and V 2 bases, and 1 base lay outside the gene matches. Germline CDR1 is SGHKS and CDR2 is YYEKEE (reference sequence).

V gene TRBV5-6 combines with J gene TRBJ2-1, with D possibly being TRBD2 (5 bases). The V end lost 6 bases, the J end lost 4 bases, and 11 bases lay between the germline ends. This CDR3 contains 13 residues. CDR1 and CDR2 from the germline V gene are SGHDT and YYEEEE. CDR3 protein: CASTSPGYNEQFF. In DNA form, the CDR3 reads TGTGCCAGCACTTCTCCGGGATACAATGAGCAGTTCTTC.

The V gene is TRBV5-5, the J gene TRBJ2-7; D unresolved. Between the trimmed V and J ends, which lost 1 base and 0 bases, there was a span of 8 bases. The CDR3 loop spans 14 amino acids. The germline gives CDR1 SGHKS, CDR2 YYEKEE (reference sequence). CDR3 protein: CASSLPPSSYEQYF. The CDR3 bases are TGTGCCAGCAGCTTGCCTCCGAGCTCCTACGAGCAGTACTTC.

The rearrangement uses TRBV2 and TRBJ2-1, with D perhaps matching TRBD2 (6 bases). Germline CDR1 reads SNHLY; CDR2 reads FYNNEI. This CDR3 is 15 amino acids long. Between the trimmed V and J ends, which lost 3 bases and 0 bases, there was a span of 9 bases. This CDR3 reads CASSEWRGSYNEQFF. In nucleotides, the CDR3 is TGTGCCAGCAGTGAGTGGCGGGGCTCCTACAATGAGCAGTTCTTC. The full variable domain, with the rest looked up from reference TRBV2 and TRBJ2-1, is EPEVTQTPSHQVTQMGQEVILRCVPISNHLYFYWYRQILGQKVEFLVSFYNNEISEKSEIFDDQFSVERPDGSNFTLKIRSTKLEDSAMYFCASSEWRGSYNEQFFGPGTRLTVL.

V usage is TRBV15 and J usage is TRBJ2-4; D remains unclear. CDR1 is LNHNV, CDR2 YYDKDF, per germline (reference sequence). V lost 0 bases, J lost 1 base, and 4 bases lay in between. The CDR3 runs 14 residues. This CDR3 is CATSRDRAKNIQYF. CDR3 bases: TGTGCCACCAGCAGAGATCGGGCCAAAAACATTCAGTACTTC.

Only a few counts were recorded for this clone. CDR3 sequence: CASSPQLGSSGSNEQFF. The CDR3 nucleotides read TGCGCCAGCAGCCCTCAACTTGGGTCTAGCGGGAGCAATGAGCAGTTCTTC. The gene calls are TRBV5-1 and TRBJ2-1; TRBD2 matches 10 bases. CDR3 length: 17 residues. Germline V gene lookup returns CDR1 SGHRS and CDR2 YFSETQ. V lost 4 bases and J lost 6; bases outside the gene matches: 13.

This clone was recorded once. This sample includes further DNA sequences coding for the same CDR3. This chain connects TRBV6-6 to TRBJ2-3, with a tentative D call TRBD2 (6 bases). V shed 2 bases and J shed 4 bases, with 13 bases lying between them. This CDR3 has 15 residues. Germline V lookup: CDR1 MNHNY, CDR2 SVGAGI (reference sequence). DNA of the CDR3: TGTGCCAGCAGTTACGGGGGACTGGCAGCAGATACGCAGTATTTT. It is translated as CASSYGGLAADTQYF.

The rearrangement links TRBV11-1 to TRBJ2-2; 8 bases align to TRBD2. CDR3 size: 14 residues. CDR1 and CDR2 from the germline V gene are SGHAT and FQDESV (reference sequence). J gave up 7 bases and V 7 bases, and 8 bases lay outside the gene matches. CDR3 amino acids: CASTQEREGGELFF. In nucleotides, the CDR3 is TGTGCCAGCACCCAGGAACGGGAGGGCGGGGAGCTGTTTTTT.

The J gene is TRBJ2-7, the V gene TRBV5-6; D may be TRBD2 (6 bases). V was cut by 4 bases and J by 4 bases, with 15 bases left in between. Germline lookup yields CDR1 SGHDT and CDR2 YYEEEE. There are 14 residues in the CDR3. The CDR3 coding sequence is TGTGCCAGCAGCCCGGGGGACGGAGAGTACGAGCAGTACTTC. Translated: CASSPGDGEYEQYF.

The rearrangement joins TRBV5-8 to TRBJ2-7; TRBD2 matches at 11 bases. This CDR3 region has 13 residues. V gave up 3 bases and J gave up 7 bases; unmatched junction bases: 3. The germline gives CDR1 SGHTS, CDR2 YDEGEE. The CDR3 DNA sequence: TGTGCCAGCAGCTCACGGACTAGCGGGGAGCAGTACTTC. Translated: CASSSRTSGEQYF.

The genes are TRBV27 and TRBJ1-4; D unresolved. V dropped 1 base and J dropped 3 bases, with 9 bases sitting between them. The CDR3 sequence is 15 residues long. Germline V gene sequence: CDR1 MNHEY, CDR2 SMNVEV (reference sequence). The chain's CDR3 is CASSLYSQSNEKLFF. CDR3 nucleotides: TGTGCCAGCAGTTTATACAGCCAATCTAATGAAAAACTGTTTTTT.

The V call is TRBV30, the J call TRBJ2-5; a weak D match, TRBD1 (8 bases). Trimming shortened V by 8 bases and J by 5 bases, and 21 bases separated the two germline ends. Per germline, CDR1 GTSNPN and CDR2 SVGIG (reference sequence). This CDR3 contains 14 residues. For the CDR3, the DNA is TGTGCCCGGGAGGTGACAGGGGTTGTGGAGACCCAGTACTTC. Translation gives CAREVTGVVETQYF.

V is TRBV28 and J is TRBJ1-1, with D unclear. Trimming removed 1 base at V and 4 bases at J, with 10 bases between. Germline CDR1 MDHEN, CDR2 SYDVKM. The CDR3 consists of 14 residues. CDR3 in DNA: TGTGCCAGCAGTTTATCTACGGGATCCACTGAAGCTTTCTTT. Amino acids: CASSLSTGSTEAFF.

The chain carries TRBV5-1 and TRBJ2-1; 10 nucleotides match TRBD2. The CDR3 runs 16 residues. The V segment lost 0 bases and the J segment 5 bases; nucleotides outside the gene matches: 5. CDR1 and CDR2 (germline): SGHRS, YFSETQ. Here the CDR3 reads CASSLVAGGENNEQFF. The DNA of the CDR3 is TGCGCCAGCAGCTTGGTAGCGGGAGGCGAAAACAATGAGCAGTTCTTC.

J is TRBJ1-1 and V is TRBV5-1, with D uncertain. The CDR3 has 16 residues. The V gene lost 4 bases and the J gene lost 4 bases, with 20 bases spanning the gap. CDR1 SGHRS and CDR2 YFSETQ come from the germline V gene. The chain's CDR3 is CASSASSKDLGTEAFF. In DNA form, the CDR3 reads TGCGCCAGCAGCGCCAGTTCCAAGGACTTGGGCACTGAAGCTTTCTTT.

This chain links TRBV14 with TRBJ2-7; 8 bases match TRBD2. This CDR3 comprises 18 residues. Unmatched junction bases numbered 17, after V lost 1 base and J lost 6 bases. Germline-derived CDR1 and CDR2 are SGHDN and FVKESK. The CDR3 loop reads CASSQAGWYSGAAGEQYF. In DNA, the CDR3 is TGTGCCAGCAGCCAAGCGGGGTGGTATAGCGGGGCGGCGGGCGAGCAGTACTTC.

The V gene is TRBV5-1, the J gene TRBJ2-1; 11 nucleotides align to TRBD2. The trim removed 0 bases at V and 2 bases at J, leaving 1 base unmatched. Per the germline V gene, CDR1 is SGHRS and CDR2 is YFSETQ. This CDR3 has 16 amino acids. The CDR3 protein is CASSLATSGAYNEQFF. The DNA for the CDR3 is TGCGCCAGCAGCTTGGCGACTAGCGGGGCCTACAATGAGCAGTTCTTC.

The table lists this clone with a few counts. V is TRBV28 and J is TRBJ2-7; 8 nucleotides agree with TRBD1. V lost 2 bases and J lost 5; bases outside the gene matches: 5. The germline CDR1 and CDR2 sequences are MDHEN and SYDVKM. The length of the CDR3 is 14 residues. CDR3 amino acids: CASSLIQGADEQYF. As DNA, the CDR3 is TGTGCCAGCAGTTTAATCCAGGGGGCCGACGAGCAGTACTTC.